This T cell receptor gamma chain was sequenced in a study of γδ T cells in repeated Plasmodium falciparum infection. Overall study context: Donors had four controlled P. falciparum NF54 infections over roughly 620 days. Timepoints: baseline, immediately before selected infections, and 21 days after every infection.

Bulk repertoires came from Vgamma9/Vdelta2+ or Vdelta2-negative gammadelta T cells flow-sorted from PBMC. CDR3 length equals 13 residues. V was clipped by 3 bases and J by 6 bases; unmatched bases: 8. Germline CDR1 reads EGSTGY; CDR2 reads YDSYTSSV. TCRdb re-called the multiplex PCR reads with CATT. The sample contains some 32,000 gamma-chain clones, about 1.5% of which appear only once. The table lists this clone with a few counts. Antigen unknown. Since a far larger clone is one base different, this is likely a read error. Within the sample, other DNA sequences also encode this same CDR3. Study-level points and caveats: Compared with Australian children, Malian Vdelta2-negative repertoires seemed more clonal, less diverse, less shared. Over time and infection, Vgamma9/Vdelta2+ repertoires remained highly stable and polyclonal.

Input material: gamma-delta T cells from blood. The gene calls are TRGV4 and TRGJ1 or TRGJ2. The J gene, left out of TCRdb, was set here by checking the DNA against germline. This receptor was identified in a pool of human donors (malaria-infected and uninfected, not separated). For the CDR3, the DNA is TGTGCCACCTGGGATAGCATGAGTTATAAGAAACTCTTT. As protein: CATWDSMSYKKLF.